This T cell receptor beta chain derives from a study of blood T cells in healthy people across ages. Broader study findings: Because donor CMV status was unknown, expanded clonotype changes were possibly confounded.

As concerns this clonotype: Its antigen remains unknown.

This CDR3 has 14 residues. Trimming took off 7 bases at V and 6 bases at J, with 18 bases between the two ends. Germline assignment: CDR1 SGHTA and CDR2 FQGNSA. The donors, healthy Caucasians from Russia, were aged about 6 to 90. Extractions gave at least 5.5 micrograms of total RNA per sample. A second 7 to 11 cycle PCR used barcoded and J-beta primers. A minimum of 2.5 million CDR3-containing paired-end reads was obtained for each sample. TCRdb used MiXCR to reprocess the 5' RACE reads, holding one entry per CDR3 protein. This table holds fewer than 2,000,000 distinct CDR3 sequences, roughly two fifths found once.

The TCR originated in a human donor in good health. Sequenced input: blood. The genes are TRBV7-2 and TRBJ1-2; D may be TRBD1 (6 bases). CDR3 residues: CASNPRGRGDGYTF. DNA of the CDR3: TGTGCCAGCAACCCCAGGGGAAGGGGAGATGGCTACACCTTC.